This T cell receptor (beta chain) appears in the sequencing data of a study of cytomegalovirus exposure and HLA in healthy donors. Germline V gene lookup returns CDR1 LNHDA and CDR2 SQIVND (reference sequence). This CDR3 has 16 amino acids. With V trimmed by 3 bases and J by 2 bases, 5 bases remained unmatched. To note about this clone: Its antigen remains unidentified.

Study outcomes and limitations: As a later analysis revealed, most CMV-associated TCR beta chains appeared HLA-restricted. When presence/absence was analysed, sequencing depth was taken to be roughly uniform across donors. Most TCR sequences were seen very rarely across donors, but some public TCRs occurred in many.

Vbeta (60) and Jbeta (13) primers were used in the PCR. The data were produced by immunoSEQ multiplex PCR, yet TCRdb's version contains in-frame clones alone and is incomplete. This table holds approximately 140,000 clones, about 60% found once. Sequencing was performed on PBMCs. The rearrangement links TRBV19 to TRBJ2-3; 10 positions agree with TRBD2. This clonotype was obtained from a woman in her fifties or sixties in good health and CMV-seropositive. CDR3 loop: CASSIRLAGFTDTQYF. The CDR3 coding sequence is TGTGCCAGTAGTATCCGACTAGCGGGCTTCACAGATACGCAGTATTTT.